A selection of T cell receptor beta chains follows, all from one sample in a study of human versus mouse CDR3 diversity and MHC coevolution. Profiled with immunoSEQ multiplex PCR; TCRdb holds only in-frame clones, not every one. The sample shows about 77,000 clones, 85% to 95% of them seen only once. The sample was naive CD4+ T cells from blood. The receptors originated from a person between 25 and 69 years old in good health. The CDR3 runs from the conserved cysteine through the conserved F or W. The D gene is left open where the match is weak. Not every row has a clone size; where given, it reads once, few, many or a size class.

d_call clone_size j_call v_call cdr3_nt cdr3_aa
TRBD2 - TRBJ2-2 TRBV13 TGTGCCAGCACCGAGCGGGAGAGGGGCGGGGAGCTGTTTTTT CASTERERGGELFF
TRBD2 - TRBJ2-5 TRBV18 TGTGCCAGCTCAGCCCTTTCGGGGAGGGCAGAGACCCAGTACTTC CASSALSGRAETQYF
- - TRBJ2-2 TRBV9 TGTGCCAGCAGCGTAGGTTTCCGGGGACTTGGTGGGGAGCTGTTTTTT CASSVGFRGLGGELFF
- - TRBJ2-2 TRBV11-1 TGTGCCAGCAGCCTTCTAGAGGGCGGGGAGCTGTTTTTT CASSLLEGGELFF
- once TRBJ1-1 TRBV6-5 TGTGCCAGCAGGCTACAGAGGAACACTGAAGCTTTCTTT CASRLQRNTEAFF
- - TRBJ1-2 TRBV28 TGTGCCAGCAGTGGGGCTCCTACAGCCTCCGGCTACACCTTC CASSGAPTASGYTF
- - TRBJ2-3 TRBV5-1 TGCGCCAGCAGCCAAGACGGGACAGATACGCAGTATTTT CASSQDGTDTQYF
TRBD2 - TRBJ2-5 TRBV19 TGTGCCAGTAGGCCCCTAGGGAGGGCCCCTCAAGAGACCCAGTACTTC CASRPLGRAPQETQYF
TRBD1 once TRBJ1-2 TRBV7-9 TGTGCCAGCAGCTTGCCGGGACAGATAACTAACTATGGCTACACCTTC CASSLPGQITNYGYTF
TRBD1 once TRBJ1-6 TRBV5-1 TGCGCCAGCAGCTTGACGGACAGGGTAGATAATTCACCCCTCCACTTT CASSLTDRVDNSPLHF
TRBD1 - TRBJ2-7 TRBV6-6 TGTGCCAGCAGCTGGGGACAGCAGAATTACGAGCAGTACTTC CASSWGQQNYEQYF